The 2 T cell receptor beta chains below come from one sample, sequenced in a study of human T cells and chemical hapten exposure. Time point denoted: patch test 1, 2 weeks after DPC sensitization. Treatment described: therapeutic diphenylcyclopropenone sensitization with weekly scalp DPC. TCRdb itself ran the RACE reads through MiXCR, one entry per CDR3 protein. The sample consists of 180,000 or so distinct CDR3 sequences, around 13% of them appearing once. The sample consisted of whole blood, taken in connection with sensitization to the hapten diphenylcyclopropenone (DPC). The receptors stem from a woman in her 30s with alopecia areata. Some clones in this sample may be carry-over from other donors' samples.

The gene calls are TRBV6-6 and TRBJ2-5; 7 positions agree with TRBD2. Germline trimming cut 7 bases from V and 5 bases from J; bases unmatched to any gene: 7. This CDR3 has 13 residues. Germline CDR1 MNHNY, CDR2 SVGAGI (reference sequence). CDR3 nucleotides: TGTGCCAGCACGGCCGGGCGGGGGGAGACCCAGTACTTC. This sequence encodes CASTAGRGETQYF.

This clonotype has more than one count but fewer than ten. This rearrangement joins TRBV12-3 or TRBV12-4 to TRBJ1-2; TRBD1 might be the D (6 bases). This CDR3 contains 15 residues. Trimming removed 9 bases at V and 5 bases at J, with 22 bases between. CDR3: CASKSWGADYYGYTF. As DNA, the CDR3 is TGTGCCAGTAAATCATGGGGGGCTGACTATTATGGCTACACCTTC.